The 32 T cell receptor beta chains below were found in one sample sequenced in a study of immune heterogeneity within non-small cell lung tumors. The TCR beta CDR3 region underwent multiplex PCR amplification with 32 V and 13 J primers. TCRdb reprocessed the multiplex PCR reads via MiXCR and lists one record per CDR3 protein. The sample contains around 30,000 distinct CDR3 sequences, around 30% of which appear only once. Template material comprised bulk tumor genomic DNA at roughly 600 ng per sample. Biopsies that were spaced far apart were taken, several per primary tumor, during surgery. These patients got curative surgery after being newly diagnosed with untreated non-small cell lung cancer. Sequenced sample: lung tumor tissue. The receptors derive from a man between 40 and 49 years old with non-small cell lung cancer.

Points on this clonotype: With a much larger clone just one base away, this may be a read error. V is TRBV6-4 and J is TRBJ2-7, with unresolved D. The germline gives CDR1 MRHNA, CDR2 SNTAGT. The CDR3 sequence is 10 residues long. The CDR3 DNA reads as TGTGCCAGCAGAAACTACGAGAAGTACTTC. Protein sequence: CASRNYEKYF.

In its sample, this clonotype was seen many times. The chain recombines TRBV6-1 with TRBJ2-1, with D perhaps TRBD1 (6 bases). The CDR3 covers 15 residues. Germline loops: CDR1 MNHNS, CDR2 SASEGT. Trimming shortened V by 7 bases and J by 1 base, and 14 bases separated the two germline ends. The chain's CDR3 is CASNRDIGSYNEQFF. In nucleotides, the CDR3 is TGTGCCAGCAATCGGGACATTGGGTCCTACAATGAGCAGTTCTTC.

This clonotype was recorded many times. The rearrangement links TRBV5-1 to TRBJ1-1; possible D gene TRBD1, 5 bases. Germline V lookup: CDR1 SGHRS, CDR2 YFSETQ. With 2 bases removed from V and 1 base from J, the gap between germline ends came to 12 bases. This CDR3 is 15 amino acids long. The CDR3 DNA reads as TGCGCCAGCAGCTTTGGCGGGCAGGGGAACACTGAAGCTTTCTTT. Its translation is CASSFGGQGNTEAFF.

With regard to this clonotype: This may stem from a read error, because a much larger clone lies one nucleotide away. This chain uses TRBV19 with TRBJ1-3, with D unresolved. The CDR3 runs 16 residues. V shed 3 bases and J shed 4 bases, with 16 bases lying between them. Germline V gene lookup returns CDR1 LNHDA and CDR2 SQIVND (reference sequence). This CDR3 reads CASSIGRFGVGNTIYF. The CDR3 nucleotides are TGTGCCAGTAGTATCGGCCGGTTCGGGGTAGGAAACACCATATATTTT.

In its sample, this clonotype was seen many times. This chain uses TRBV28 with TRBJ2-7; TRBD2 might be the D (6 bases). V was pared by 5 bases and J by 5 bases, with 10 bases between. This CDR3 region has 12 residues. Germline V lookup: CDR1 MDHEN, CDR2 SYDVKM. Here the CDR3 reads CASSLRLDEQYF. CDR3 DNA: TGTGCCAGCAGTCTAAGACTAGACGAGCAGTACTTC.

The sample holds many counts of this clonotype. V is TRBV5-1 and J is TRBJ1-5; 7 bases align to TRBD1. With V trimmed by 4 bases and J by 5 bases, 6 bases remained unmatched. The CDR3 covers 14 residues. Germline CDR1 and CDR2: SGHRS and YFSETQ. The CDR3 region is CASSRTGGDQPQHF. The CDR3, as DNA: TGCGCCAGCAGCCGGACAGGAGGGGATCAGCCCCAGCATTTT.

The rearrangement uses TRBV11-3 and TRBJ2-1, with D possibly being TRBD2 (6 bases). CDR1 SGHNT and CDR2 YENEEA come from the germline V gene. The length of the CDR3 is 16 residues. Trimming removed 1 base at V and 2 bases at J, with 12 bases between. The CDR3 sequence: CASSLVSPSAYNEQFF. As DNA, the CDR3 is TGTGCCAGCAGCTTAGTTTCTCCTAGCGCCTACAATGAGCAGTTCTTC.

In regard to this clonotype: A junction end diverges from the germline sequence, so it may reflect a read error. V and J are TRBV24-1 and TRBJ2-5; 7 nucleotides line up with TRBD1. Germline CDR1 KGHDR, CDR2 SFDVKD. CDR3 size: 18 residues. CDR3 DNA: TGTGCCAACAGTGATCTAGGGAAGCGACAGGGCCTTGTGGAGACCCAGTACTTC. Protein sequence: CANSDLGKRQGLVETQYF.

Note on this clonotype: A read error is possible here, since a much larger clone lies one base away. This sequence joins TRBV27 and TRBJ1-1; a weak D match, TRBD1 (5 bases). Germline assignment: CDR1 MNHEY and CDR2 SMNVEV (reference sequence). CDR3 length equals 15 residues. For the CDR3, the DNA is TGTGCCAGCAGTTCCCCTTCGGGGCGAAGGACTGAAGCTTCCTTT. This gives the protein CASSSPSGRRTEASF.

This clonotype was found many times. The chain recombines TRBV27 with TRBJ2-7; 9 bases line up with TRBD2. Germline values: CDR1 MNHEY, CDR2 SMNVEV (reference sequence). The CDR3 is 16 residues long. With 2 bases clipped from V and 1 base from J, the junction kept 6 bases outside the gene matches. The DNA for the CDR3 is TGTGCCAGCAGTTTAAGCCCTAGCGGGATATCCTACGAGCAGTACTTC. Translated: CASSLSPSGISYEQYF.

This clonotype came up a few times. The chain links TRBV19 to TRBJ2-5; D might be TRBD1 (6 bases). Looked up from germline, CDR1 is LNHDA and CDR2 is SQIVND (reference sequence). V was trimmed by 4 bases and J by 1 base, leaving 22 bases between them. CDR3 length: 18 amino acids. The CDR3 region is CASSNRPGHLRAQETQYF. The DNA for the CDR3 is TGTGCCAGTAGTAATCGACCGGGACACCTTAGAGCCCAAGAGACCCAGTACTTC.

The chain employs TRBV9 and TRBJ2-1; 14 bases are shared with TRBD2. This CDR3 is built from 22 residues. J lost 1 base, V lost 3 bases, and 18 bases had no gene match. Germline CDR1 is SGDLS and CDR2 is YYNGEE. The CDR3 bases are TGTGCCAGCAGCGCTCCGTTTCCGGGACTAGCGGGAGAGGGAGGGTCCTACAATGAGCAGTTCTTC. Amino acid sequence: CASSAPFPGLAGEGGSYNEQFF.

This rearrangement joins TRBV6-5 to TRBJ2-7, with 7 bases matching TRBD1. CDR3 size: 15 residues. V shed 0 bases, J shed 9 bases, and the junction held 11 bases outside the gene matches. Germline assignment: CDR1 MNHEY and CDR2 SVGAGI. The CDR3 DNA follows: TGTGCCAGCAGTTACTCGGGACAGTTGTCCTTTGGGCAGTACTTC. Residues: CASSYSGQLSFGQYF.

This clonotype showed up just a few times. This chain uses TRBV4-1 with TRBJ2-7; a possible D gene is TRBD1 (6 bases). The CDR3 sequence is 14 residues long. V was shortened by 4 bases and J by 3 bases, with 13 bases between the two germline ends. Germline assignment: CDR1 MGHRA and CDR2 YSYEKL. The CDR3 here is CASSPVQGYYEQYF. The CDR3 nucleotides are TGCGCCAGCAGCCCCGTACAGGGCTACTACGAGCAGTACTTC.

Only a few counts were recorded for this clonotype. The chain couples TRBV2 to TRBJ2-3, with D tentatively TRBD2 (5 bases). This CDR3 contains 12 residues. The germline gives CDR1 SNHLY, CDR2 FYNNEI. Deletions cut 4 bases from V and 6 bases from J, with 8 bases between. This CDR3 is CASSGGKDTQYF. The CDR3 DNA reads as TGTGCCAGCAGTGGAGGGAAGGATACGCAGTATTTT. Filled out from reference TRBV2 and TRBJ2-3, the complete variable domain reads EPEVTQTPSHQVTQMGQEVILRCVPISNHLYFYWYRQILGQKVEFLVSFYNNEISEKSEIFDDQFSVERPDGSNFTLKIRSTKLEDSAMYFCASSGGKDTQYFGPGTRLTVL.

This clonotype occurred many times. The gene calls are TRBV11-3 and TRBJ2-7; D is tentatively TRBD1 or TRBD2 (5 bases each). Germline V gene lookup returns CDR1 SGHNT and CDR2 YENEEA. The CDR3 is 16 amino acids. V lost 5 bases and J lost 4, with 21 bases in between. CDR3 region: CASSDTRVGDEYEQYF. The CDR3 DNA sequence: TGTGCCAGCAGCGACACCAGGGTAGGGGACGAATACGAGCAGTACTTC.

In its sample, this clonotype is medium-sized. V usage is TRBV10-1 and J usage is TRBJ2-2; D is unresolved. Germline lookup yields CDR1 WNHNN and CDR2 SYGVQD (reference sequence). Trimming left V 6 bases short and J 5 bases short, with 10 bases between. CDR3 length equals 13 residues. For the CDR3, the DNA is TGCGCCAGCAGGCAAACCGATACCGGGGAGCTGTTTTTT. Translating gives CASRQTDTGELFF.

This clonotype was counted between two and nine times. The J gene is TRBJ2-3, the V gene TRBV6-1; D is unclear. From germline, CDR1 is MNHNS and CDR2 SASEGT. CDR3 length: 13 residues. Trimming left V 5 bases short and J 3 bases short, with 9 bases between. CDR3 loop: CASSPRKTDTQYF. In DNA, the CDR3 is TGTGCCAGCAGTCCCCGGAAGACAGATACGCAGTATTTT.

Within the sample, this clonotype is medium-sized. This chain uses TRBV6-1 with TRBJ1-1, with TRBD1 matching over 8 bases. CDR3 size: 13 residues. The V gene's germline CDR1 is MNHNS and CDR2 SASEGT. With V trimmed by 5 bases and J by 4 bases, 3 bases remained unmatched. The CDR3 DNA reads as TGTGCCAGCAGTCAAACAGGGGGCACTGAAGCTTTCTTT. The encoded protein is CASSQTGGTEAFF.

V and J are TRBV19 and TRBJ1-1, with D possibly TRBD1 on 6 matching bases. V was pared by 7 bases and J by 5 bases, with 11 bases between. This CDR3 has 12 amino acids. Germline loops: CDR1 LNHDA, CDR2 SQIVND (reference sequence). The CDR3 DNA sequence: TGTGCCAGTACTCAGGGGAGAACTGAAGCTTTCTTT. Residues: CASTQGRTEAFF.

The sample holds a few counts of this clonotype. This chain joins TRBV20-1 and TRBJ2-7; TRBD2 aligns across 8 bases. CDR3 length: 13 amino acids. Trimming cost V 5 bases and J 6 bases; bases outside gene matches: 9. CDR1 and CDR2 from the germline V gene are DFQATT and SNEGSKA (reference sequence). Written as DNA, the CDR3 is TGCAGTGCTCCCAGCGGGAGTGGTCGCGAGCAGTACTTC. This gives the protein CSAPSGSGREQYF.

The J gene is TRBJ1-1, the V gene TRBV11-1, with TRBD1 as a possible D gene (6 bases). The CDR3 runs 15 residues. Germline loops: CDR1 SGHAT, CDR2 FQDESV (reference sequence). The ends were cut back, 0 bases at V and 0 bases at J, with 8 bases in the middle. The CDR3 reads CASSLAGHMNTEAFF. CDR3 bases: TGTGCCAGCAGCTTAGCGGGACACATGAACACTGAAGCTTTCTTT.

The chain combines TRBV6-1 with TRBJ2-2; 7 nucleotides line up with TRBD2. The CDR3 sequence is 14 residues long. Looked up from germline, CDR1 is MNHNS and CDR2 is SASEGT. J was trimmed by 8 bases and V by 10 bases; bases with no gene match: 13. As DNA, the CDR3 is TGTGCCACCAAATCGCTAGCGGTAAAAGGGGAGCTGTTTTTT. The encoded protein is CATKSLAVKGELFF.

Turning to this clonotype: A read error may be the cause here, since a much bigger clone is one base away. The chain combines TRBV2 with TRBJ2-7; the D is unclear. V was clipped by 6 bases and J by 10 bases, with 13 bases between them. The CDR3 spans 11 residues. Germline V gene sequence: CDR1 SNHLY, CDR2 FYNNEI. The CDR3 here is CASRQHGLQYF. The CDR3 DNA is TGTGCCAGCAGGCAACACGGCCTACAGTACTTC.

The genes are TRBV27 and TRBJ1-5; no clear D gene. Per germline, CDR1 MNHEY and CDR2 SMNVEV (reference sequence). The CDR3 has 12 residues. The ends were cut back, 6 bases at V and 3 bases at J, with 6 bases in the middle. The CDR3 here is CASSRINQPQHF. In DNA, the CDR3 is TGTGCCAGCAGCCGGATCAATCAGCCCCAGCATTTT.

Comments on this clonotype: Given a much more abundant clone one base away, this may be a read error. The chain carries TRBV15 and TRBJ2-1, with 8 bases fitting TRBD1. This CDR3 spans 16 amino acids. CDR1 is LNHNV and CDR2 is YYDKDF in the germline V gene (reference sequence). Here the CDR3 reads CAISRDRSGGGFEQFF. For the CDR3, the DNA is TGTGCCATCAGCAGAGATCGGTCAGGGGGCGGTTTCGAGCAGTTCTTC. The full variable domain, its missing parts supplied by reference TRBV15 and TRBJ2-1, is DAMVIQNPRYQVTQFGKPVTLSCSQTLNHNVMYWYQQKSSQAPKLLFHYYDKDFNNEADTPDNFQSRRPNTSFCFLDIRSPGLGDTAMYLCAISRDRSGGGFEQFFGPGTRLTVL.

Turning to this clonotype: A single base separates this from a much larger clone, so it may be a read error. The J gene is TRBJ1-6, the V gene TRBV27; no reliable D call. V shed 6 bases and J shed 0 bases, with 18 bases lying between them. CDR3 size: 18 residues. CDR1 and CDR2 (germline): MNHEY, SMNVEV (reference sequence). CDR3 loop: CASSATWEASSYNSPLHF. The DNA of the CDR3 is TGTGCCAGCAGCGCCACTTGGGAGGCTAGCTCCTATAATTCACCCCTCCACTTT.

This sequence joins TRBV7-9 and TRBJ2-3, with a tentative D call TRBD1 (6 bases). The CDR3 runs 16 residues. Trimming stripped 7 bases from V and 4 bases from J, with 21 bases between. Germline V gene lookup returns CDR1 SEHNR and CDR2 FQNEAQ (reference sequence). DNA for the CDR3: TGTGCCAGCATCCCGCTCGGGGCAGGGGAATCAGATACGCAGTATTTT. As protein: CASIPLGAGESDTQYF. Based on the CDR3 plus reference TRBV7-9 and TRBJ2-3, the full variable domain is DTGVSQNPRHKITKRGQNVTFRCDPISEHNRLYWYRQTLGQGPEFLTYFQNEAQLEKSRLLSDRFSAERPKGSFSTLEIQRTEQGDSAMYLCASIPLGAGESDTQYFGPGTRLTVL.

The genes are TRBV6-4 and TRBJ2-3; 9 bases are shared with TRBD1. The CDR3 loop spans 15 amino acids. CDR1 MRHNA and CDR2 SNTAGT come from the germline V gene. V dropped 5 bases and J dropped 2; count of bases not matched to a gene: 5. The CDR3 DNA follows: TGTGCCAGCAGTCCTGGACAGGGGTTCACAGATACGCAGTATTTT. Translation gives CASSPGQGFTDTQYF.

Notes on this clonotype: A much larger clone sits a single nucleotide away, making a read error possible. The CDR3 is CASSPGSYIEQFF. The CDR3 region has the DNA TGTGCCAGCAGCCCTGGGTCCTACATTGAGCAGTTCTTC. The rearrangement joins TRBV7-3 to TRBJ2-1; no firm D call. Germline V gene lookup returns CDR1 SGHTA and CDR2 FQGTGA. The CDR3 is 13 residues long.

This clonotype was observed many times. This chain uses TRBV6-2 or TRBV6-3 with TRBJ2-7; D is uncertain. The CDR3 runs 11 residues. The germline V gene encodes CDR1 MNHEY and CDR2 SVGEGT. V was shortened by 2 bases and J by 3 bases, with 2 bases between the two germline ends. CDR3 bases: TGTGCCAGCAGTTACGACTACGAGCAGTACTTC. Protein: CASSYDYEQYF.

This clonotype was seen at least ten times. This rearrangement joins TRBV2 to TRBJ2-7; D remains ambiguous. V was trimmed by 2 bases and J by 0 bases, leaving 11 bases between them. Germline CDR1 SNHLY, CDR2 FYNNEI. This CDR3 comprises 15 residues. The CDR3: CASSEIILPSYEQYF. In DNA form, the CDR3 reads TGTGCCAGCAGTGAAATAATTCTACCCTCCTACGAGCAGTACTTC.